These 17 T cell receptor beta chains came from one sample sequenced in a study of blood T cell repertoires in COVID-19. Sequenced by immunoSEQ multiplex PCR; TCRdb stores in-frame clones only, minus some. The table has roughly 190,000 clones, approximately 86% seen once. The sequencing sample was made of peripheral blood. The receptors shown here come from a man between 65 and 80 years old with acute or convalescent COVID-19.

The V call is TRBV5-1, the J call TRBJ2-7; weak D call: TRBD1 (5 bases). Trimming removed 0 bases at V and 6 bases at J, with 10 bases between. Germline lookup yields CDR1 SGHRS and CDR2 YFSETQ. This CDR3 is built from 13 residues. This CDR3 reads CASSLAQGGEQYF. The CDR3 DNA sequence: TGCGCCAGCAGCTTGGCGCAGGGTGGCGAGCAGTACTTC.

The chain uses TRBV5-1 and TRBJ1-1; D is possibly TRBD1 (6 bases). The CDR3 loop spans 15 amino acids. V dropped 4 bases and J dropped 1 base, with 14 bases sitting between them. Per germline, CDR1 SGHRS and CDR2 YFSETQ. The CDR3 is CASSEGQIGNTEAFF. CDR3 bases: TGCGCCAGCAGCGAAGGACAGATAGGGAACACTGAAGCTTTCTTT.

V and J are TRBV7-9 and TRBJ2-2; D is perhaps TRBD2 (6 bases). Trimming removed 5 bases at V and 8 bases at J, with 12 bases between. Looked up from germline, CDR1 is SEHNR and CDR2 is FQNEAQ (reference sequence). The CDR3 covers 13 residues. CDR3 DNA sequence: TGTGCCAGCAGCGGCTACGCGGGAGGGGAGCTGTTTTTT. As protein: CASSGYAGGELFF.

J is TRBJ1-1 and V is TRBV10-1; D is possibly TRBD1 (5 bases). Germline CDR1 and CDR2: WNHNN and SYGVQD (reference sequence). This CDR3 contains 12 residues. CDR3 bases: TGCGCTCAGGAACAGGCGAACACTGAAGCTTTCTTT. Protein: CAQEQANTEAFF.

V and J are TRBV10-3 and TRBJ2-3, with 13 bases that match TRBD2. This CDR3 has 15 residues. CDR1 is ENHRY and CDR2 is SYGVKD in the germline V gene. The junction had 4 bases not matched to a gene; V was cut back by 5 bases and J by 5 bases. In nucleotides, the CDR3 is TGTGCCATCAGTAGGACTAGCGGGAGTGGAGATACGCAGTATTTT. Encoded protein: CAISRTSGSGDTQYF.

The chain couples TRBV5-6 to TRBJ1-5; a weak D match, TRBD1 (5 bases). Germline CDR1 is SGHDT and CDR2 is YYEEEE. CDR3 size: 13 residues. V was trimmed by 2 bases and J by 4 bases, leaving 7 bases between them. The CDR3 DNA sequence: TGTGCCAGCAGCTTAAACAGGAATCAGCCCCAGCATTTT. The encoded protein is CASSLNRNQPQHF.

This chain uses TRBV23-1 with TRBJ2-1; TRBD2 matches at 9 bases. TRBV23-1 is placed among ORFs of uncertain function. CDR3 length: 19 amino acids. The J segment lost 6 bases and the V segment lost 0 bases, leaving 15 bases of the junction unmatched. DNA of the CDR3: TGCGCCAGCAGTCAATCGGGCCCTTGGCGGGAGGGAGCCGGCAATGAGCAGTTCTTC. Translation: CASSQSGPWREGAGNEQFF.

In its sample, this clone was seen once. This sequence joins TRBV16 and TRBJ1-1; perhaps TRBD1 as D (6 bases). Germline CDR1 KGHSY, CDR2 FQNENV. Trimming left V 2 bases short and J 4 bases short, with 8 bases between. The CDR3 is made up of 13 amino acids. In nucleotides, the CDR3 is TGTGCCAGCAGCCAAACAGGGAGCACTGAAGCTTTCTTT. Amino acid sequence: CASSQTGSTEAFF.

This clone appeared a single time. This sequence joins TRBV9 and TRBJ2-3; D not certain. Between the trimmed V and J ends, which lost 0 bases and 0 bases, there was a span of 8 bases. Germline assignment: CDR1 SGDLS and CDR2 YYNGEE. The CDR3 totals 15 residues. CDR3 bases: TGTGCCAGCAGCGTAGATGACGGGAGCACAGATACGCAGTATTTT. Translating it yields CASSVDDGSTDTQYF.

The chain recombines TRBV5-1 with TRBJ2-3, with D perhaps TRBD1 (5 bases). The CDR3 runs 14 residues. V was clipped by 2 bases and J by 0 bases, with 7 bases between them. Germline CDR1 SGHRS, CDR2 YFSETQ. The CDR3 nucleotides read TGCGCCAGCAGCTTACGACAGAGCACAGATACGCAGTATTTT. It is translated as CASSLRQSTDTQYF.

The rearrangement joins TRBV18 to TRBJ1-1, with TRBD1 identical over 7 bases. Trimming cost V 4 bases and J 4 bases; bases outside gene matches: 9. This CDR3 region has 15 residues. The germline gives CDR1 KGHSH, CDR2 LQKENI. CDR3 bases: TGTGCCAGCTCACAATTCGACAGGGAAGGCACTGAAGCTTTCTTT. Residues: CASSQFDREGTEAFF.

The chain employs TRBV28 and TRBJ1-2, with D unclear. Germline CDR1 and CDR2: MDHEN and SYDVKM. V was shortened by 6 bases and J by 8 bases, with 16 bases between the two germline ends. This CDR3 comprises 13 residues. As DNA, the CDR3 is TGTGCCAGCAGGCACCATCGAGGGAAAGGCTACACCTTC. This codes for CASRHHRGKGYTF.

J is TRBJ2-1 and V is TRBV5-4; the D is unclear. V gave up 0 bases and J gave up 0 bases, with 7 bases separating them. This CDR3 region has 15 residues. The germline CDR1 and CDR2 sequences are SGHNT and YYREEE (reference sequence). CDR3 in DNA: TGTGCCAGCAGCTTGGACAGCACCTCCTACAATGAGCAGTTCTTC. Translated, it gives CASSLDSTSYNEQFF.

The sample holds one count of this clone. The chain employs TRBV2 and TRBJ2-5; no definite D call. CDR3 length equals 13 residues. V was clipped by 6 bases and J by 1 base, with 9 bases between them. Germline values: CDR1 SNHLY, CDR2 FYNNEI. CDR3 residues: CASSPEFQETQYF. CDR3 coding DNA: TGTGCCAGCAGCCCGGAGTTCCAAGAGACCCAGTACTTC.

The rearrangement joins TRBV5-1 to TRBJ1-4; D gene unclear. Between the trimmed V and J ends, which lost 0 bases and 4 bases, there was a span of 7 bases. The CDR3 runs to 14 residues. CDR1 and CDR2 from the germline V gene are SGHRS and YFSETQ. The CDR3 spells CASSLGSFNEKLFF. CDR3 bases: TGCGCCAGCAGCTTGGGGAGTTTTAATGAAAAACTGTTTTTT.

This clone appeared a single time. CDR3 amino acids: CSVEANEKLFF. The CDR3 region has the DNA TGCAGCGTGGAGGCTAATGAAAAACTGTTTTTT. V is TRBV29-1 and J is TRBJ1-4, with no clear D. Per germline, CDR1 SQVTM and CDR2 ANQGSEA. The V gene lost 6 bases and the J gene lost 3 bases, with 5 bases spanning the gap. The CDR3 totals 11 residues.

The rearrangement uses TRBV6-4 and TRBJ2-3, with 10 bases lining up with TRBD2. Trimming removed 8 bases from V and 4 bases from J; junction bases left unmatched: 9. The CDR3 length is 15 residues. Germline CDR1 is MRHNA and CDR2 is SNTAGT. In DNA form, the CDR3 reads TGTGCCAGCGCTTTTAGCGGGGGGTCCTCAGATACGCAGTATTTT. As protein: CASAFSGGSSDTQYF.